This T cell receptor beta chain appears in the sequencing data of a study of CD8+CD57+ T cells in acquired aplastic anemia. Profiling of TCR beta VDJ combinations and CDR3 sequences used genomic DNA as template. One entry per CDR3 protein results from TCRdb running MiXCR on the reads. This repertoire shows a few hundred thousand distinct CDR3 sequences, 55% to 60% found once; its top ten account for 6.5% to 10%. This clonotype was seen at least ten times. Germline-derived CDR1 and CDR2 are MNHEY and SVGAGI. The V gene lost 7 bases and the J gene lost 10 bases, with 17 bases spanning the gap. CDR3 length equals 13 residues.

The J gene is TRBJ2-1, the V gene TRBV6-5, with D possibly being TRBD2 (6 bases). This clonotype originated in a human donor with severe aplastic anemia or a healthy control (not recorded which). Sequencing used sorted CD4+, CD8+, or CD8+CD57+ T cells (not recorded which) from PBMCs. The CDR3 nucleotides read TGTGCCAGCAAGTTATCACGGGGGAGGGAGCAGTTCTTC. This sequence encodes CASKLSRGREQFF.